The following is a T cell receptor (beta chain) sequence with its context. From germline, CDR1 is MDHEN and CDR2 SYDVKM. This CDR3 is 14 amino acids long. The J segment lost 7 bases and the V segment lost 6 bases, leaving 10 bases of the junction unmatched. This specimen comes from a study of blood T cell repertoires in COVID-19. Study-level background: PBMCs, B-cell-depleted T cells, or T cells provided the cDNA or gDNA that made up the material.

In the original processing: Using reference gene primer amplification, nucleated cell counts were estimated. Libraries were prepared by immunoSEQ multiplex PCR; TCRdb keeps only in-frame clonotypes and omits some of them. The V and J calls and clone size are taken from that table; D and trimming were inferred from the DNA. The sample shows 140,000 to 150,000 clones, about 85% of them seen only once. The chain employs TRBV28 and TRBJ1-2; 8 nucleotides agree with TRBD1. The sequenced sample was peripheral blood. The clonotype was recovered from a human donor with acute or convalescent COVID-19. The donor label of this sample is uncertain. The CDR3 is CASRPVRTGSGYTF. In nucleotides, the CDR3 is TGTGCCAGCAGGCCGGTTCGGACAGGGTCTGGCTACACCTTC.